This T cell receptor beta chain was recorded in a study of blood T cell repertoires in COVID-19. Study context: PBMCs, B-cell-depleted T cells, or T cells provided the cDNA or gDNA that made up the material.

This CDR3 contains 14 residues. J lost 5 bases, V lost 6 bases, and 4 bases had no gene match. The germline CDR1 and CDR2 sequences are MNHEY and SMNVEV (reference sequence). This table comes from immunoSEQ multiplex PCR, and its TCRdb copy is limited to in-frame clones, with some not included. This repertoire shows under 300,000 clones, around 90% found once; its top ten account for nearly 6.5%. This sequence joins TRBV27 and TRBJ2-5; TRBD2 agrees at 12 bases. Sequenced input: PBMCs or T cells enriched from blood (not recorded which). The sequence derives from a woman aged 30 to 39 with acute COVID-19. As DNA, the CDR3 is TGTGCCAGCAGGGGACTAGCGGGCGTGGAGACCCAGTACTTC. It is translated as CASRGLAGVETQYF.